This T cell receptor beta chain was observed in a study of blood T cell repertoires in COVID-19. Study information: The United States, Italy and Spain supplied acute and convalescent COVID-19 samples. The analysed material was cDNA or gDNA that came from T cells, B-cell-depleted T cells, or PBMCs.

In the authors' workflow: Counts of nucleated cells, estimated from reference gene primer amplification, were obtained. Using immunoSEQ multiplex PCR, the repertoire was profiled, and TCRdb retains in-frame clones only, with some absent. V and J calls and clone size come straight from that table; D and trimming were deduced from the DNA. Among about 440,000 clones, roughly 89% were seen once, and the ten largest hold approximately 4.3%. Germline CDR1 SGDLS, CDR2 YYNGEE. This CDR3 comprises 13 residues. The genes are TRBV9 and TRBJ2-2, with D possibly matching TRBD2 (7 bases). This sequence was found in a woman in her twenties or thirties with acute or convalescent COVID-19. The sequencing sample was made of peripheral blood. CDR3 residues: CATPGGPTGELFF. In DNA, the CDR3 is TGTGCAACCCCCGGGGGGCCCACCGGGGAGCTGTTTTTT.